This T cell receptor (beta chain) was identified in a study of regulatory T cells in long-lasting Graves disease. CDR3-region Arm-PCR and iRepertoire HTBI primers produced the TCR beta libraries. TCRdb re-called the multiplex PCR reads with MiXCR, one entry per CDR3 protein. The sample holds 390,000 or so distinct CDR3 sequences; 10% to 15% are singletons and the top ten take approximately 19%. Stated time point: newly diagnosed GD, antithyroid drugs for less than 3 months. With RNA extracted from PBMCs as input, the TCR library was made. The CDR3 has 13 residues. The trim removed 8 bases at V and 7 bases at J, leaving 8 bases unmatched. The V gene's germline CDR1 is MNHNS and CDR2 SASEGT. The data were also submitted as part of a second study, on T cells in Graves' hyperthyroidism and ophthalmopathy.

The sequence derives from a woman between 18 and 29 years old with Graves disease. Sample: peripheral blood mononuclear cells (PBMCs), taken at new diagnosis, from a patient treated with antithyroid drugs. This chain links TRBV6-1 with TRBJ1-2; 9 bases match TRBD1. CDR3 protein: CASDGTGPIGYTF. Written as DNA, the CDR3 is TGTGCCAGCGATGGGACAGGGCCTATTGGCTACACCTTC.